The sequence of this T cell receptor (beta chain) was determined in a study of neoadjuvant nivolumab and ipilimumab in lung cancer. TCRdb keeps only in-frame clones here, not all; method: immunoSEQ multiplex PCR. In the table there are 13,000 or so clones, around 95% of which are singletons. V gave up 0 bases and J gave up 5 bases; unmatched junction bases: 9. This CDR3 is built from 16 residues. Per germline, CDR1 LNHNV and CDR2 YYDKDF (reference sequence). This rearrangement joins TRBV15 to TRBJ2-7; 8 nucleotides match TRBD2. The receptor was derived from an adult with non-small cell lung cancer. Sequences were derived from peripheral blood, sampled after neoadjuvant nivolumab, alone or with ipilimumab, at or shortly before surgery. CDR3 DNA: TGTGCCACCAGCAGAGATTATCGGGGGGGAGGGAACGAGCAGTACTTC. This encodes CATSRDYRGGGNEQYF.